This paragraph covers one T cell receptor beta chain sequence. No antigen is known for it. It has no much larger one-base neighbor in the sample; base qualities were not kept. This sample stems from a study of T cell changes during pregnancy in multiple sclerosis (dated by TCRdb to the late 2010s). For the wider study: Changes in the T cell repertoire over the course of pregnancy were examined in this study in women with multiple sclerosis.

Library preparation used the immunoSEQ multiplex PCR assay. The source is immuneACCESS, and TCRdb retained only in-frame sequences with V and J called. Part of the clones is not carried over; for the studies checked, unresolved V genes explain less than half of this, and the remainder is unexplained. Across this sample there are roughly 41,000 clones, with around 89% seen only once. The ten top clones hold under 0.8% of the sample. The germline V gene specifies SGDLS as CDR1 and YYNGEE as CDR2. The CDR3 sequence holds 14 residues, the cysteine and phenylalanine included. Only the CDR3 DNA is retained, 42 bases long and in frame from the first base. V ends up 2 bases short and J 4 bases short, with an unmatched junction base count of 2.

This clonotype was obtained from a female donor with multiple sclerosis, enrolled in a pregnancy study. The input for sequencing was CD4+ T cells from peripheral blood mononuclear cells, taken in the first trimester of pregnancy. This receptor chain uses TRBV9 and TRBJ2-5, and 10 junction bases match TRBD2. For the CDR3, the sequence is CASSVSSGGETQYF. The nucleotide sequence is given as TGTGCCAGCAGCGTCTCTAGCGGGGGAGAGACCCAGTACTTC.